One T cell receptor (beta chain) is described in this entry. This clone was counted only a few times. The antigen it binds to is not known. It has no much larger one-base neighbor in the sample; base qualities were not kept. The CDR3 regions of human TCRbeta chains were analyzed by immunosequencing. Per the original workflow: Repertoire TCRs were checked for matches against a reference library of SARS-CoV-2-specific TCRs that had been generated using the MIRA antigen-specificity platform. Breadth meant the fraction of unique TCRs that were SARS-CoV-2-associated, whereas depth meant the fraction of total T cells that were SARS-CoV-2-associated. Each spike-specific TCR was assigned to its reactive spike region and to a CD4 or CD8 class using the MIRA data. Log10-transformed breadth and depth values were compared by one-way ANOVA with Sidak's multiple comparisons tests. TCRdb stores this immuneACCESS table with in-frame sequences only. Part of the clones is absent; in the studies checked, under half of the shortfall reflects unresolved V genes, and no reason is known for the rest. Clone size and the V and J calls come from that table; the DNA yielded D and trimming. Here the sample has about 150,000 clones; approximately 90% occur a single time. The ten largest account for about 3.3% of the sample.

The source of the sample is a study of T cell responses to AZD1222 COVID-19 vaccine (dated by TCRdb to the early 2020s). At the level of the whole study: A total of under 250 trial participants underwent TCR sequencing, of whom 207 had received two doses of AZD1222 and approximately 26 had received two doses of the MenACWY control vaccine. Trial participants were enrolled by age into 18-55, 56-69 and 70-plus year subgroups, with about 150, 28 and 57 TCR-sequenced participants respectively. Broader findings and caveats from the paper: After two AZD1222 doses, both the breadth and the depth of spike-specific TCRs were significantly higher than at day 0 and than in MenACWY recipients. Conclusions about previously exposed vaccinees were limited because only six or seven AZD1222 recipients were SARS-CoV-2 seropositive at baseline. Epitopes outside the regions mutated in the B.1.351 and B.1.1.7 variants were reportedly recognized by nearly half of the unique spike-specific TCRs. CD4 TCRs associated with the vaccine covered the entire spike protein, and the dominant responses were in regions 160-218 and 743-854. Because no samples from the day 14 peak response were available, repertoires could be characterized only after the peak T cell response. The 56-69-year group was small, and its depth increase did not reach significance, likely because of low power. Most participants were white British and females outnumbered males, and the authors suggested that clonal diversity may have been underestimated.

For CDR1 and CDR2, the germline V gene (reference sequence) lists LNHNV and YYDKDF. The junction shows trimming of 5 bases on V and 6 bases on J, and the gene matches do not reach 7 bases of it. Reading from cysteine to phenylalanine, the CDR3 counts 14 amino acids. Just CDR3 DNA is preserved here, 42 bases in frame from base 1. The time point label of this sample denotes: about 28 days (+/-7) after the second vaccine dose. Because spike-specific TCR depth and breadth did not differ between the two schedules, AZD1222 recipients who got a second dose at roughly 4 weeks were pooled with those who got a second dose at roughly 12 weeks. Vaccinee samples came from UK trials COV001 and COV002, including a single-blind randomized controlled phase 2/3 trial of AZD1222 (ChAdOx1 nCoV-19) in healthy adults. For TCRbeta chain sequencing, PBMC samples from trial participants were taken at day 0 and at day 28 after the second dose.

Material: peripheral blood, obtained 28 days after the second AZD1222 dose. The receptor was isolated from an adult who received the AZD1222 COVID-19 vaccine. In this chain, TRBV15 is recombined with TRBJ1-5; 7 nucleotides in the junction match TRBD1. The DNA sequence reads TGTGCCACCAGCGCGACAGGGTACGGTCAGCCCCAGCATTTT. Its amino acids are CATSATGYGQPQHF. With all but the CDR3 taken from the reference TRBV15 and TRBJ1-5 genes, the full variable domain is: DAMVIQNPRYQVTQFGKPVTLSCSQTLNHNVMYWYQQKSSQAPKLLFHYYDKDFNNEADTPDNFQSRRPNTSFCFLDIRSPGLGDTAMYLCATSATGYGQPQHFGDGTRLSIL.